The 16 T cell receptor beta chains listed next were all sequenced from one sample in a study of shared clonotypes between healthy human individuals. Assay: immunoSEQ multiplex PCR; the TCRdb copy retains only in-frame clones and omits some. The sample has approximately 2.1 million clones, more than 85% seen once. Material: naive CD4+ T cells from PBMCs. This sample's subset: CD45RA+ positively selected. All receptors derive from a man younger than 30 in good health. Some clones in this sample may be carry-over from other donors' samples.

The table lists this clone with a count of one. Within the sample, other DNA sequences also encode this same CDR3. V and J are TRBV18 and TRBJ1-5; 9 bases map to TRBD1. Per germline, CDR1 KGHSH and CDR2 LQKENI. The CDR3 extends over 15 amino acids. J was trimmed by 2 bases and V by 4 bases; bases with no gene match: 3. The CDR3 region is CASSQGQGGNQPQHF. CDR3 in DNA: TGTGCCAGCTCACAGGGACAGGGCGGCAATCAGCCCCAGCATTTT.

The chain employs TRBV19 and TRBJ2-1; D call uncertain. The CDR3 length is 14 residues. V was trimmed by 5 bases and J by 2 bases, leaving 10 bases between them. The germline V gene encodes CDR1 LNHDA and CDR2 SQIVND (reference sequence). CDR3 sequence (DNA): TGTGCCAGTAGTGTGCAGGCAGCCTACAATGAGCAGTTCTTC. Protein sequence: CASSVQAAYNEQFF. Using reference TRBV19 and TRBJ2-1 for the parts outside the CDR3, the full variable domain is DGGITQSPKYLFRKEGQNVTLSCEQNLNHDAMYWYRQDPGQGLRLIYYSQIVNDFQKGDIAEGYSVSREKKESFPLTVTSAQKNPTAFYLCASSVQAAYNEQFFGPGTRLTVL.

This chain connects TRBV6-5 to TRBJ2-1, with 9 bases matching TRBD2. The CDR3 loop spans 16 amino acids. Per germline, CDR1 MNHEY and CDR2 SVGAGI. V shed 0 bases and J 4 bases; nucleotides not matched to a gene: 4. Written as DNA, the CDR3 is TGTGCCAGCAGTTACTCGGTGACTAGCGGATACAATGAGCAGTTCTTC. Encoded protein: CASSYSVTSGYNEQFF.

This chain uses TRBV7-3 with TRBJ2-1; the D gene is possibly TRBD1 (5 bases). Per germline, CDR1 SGHTA and CDR2 FQGTGA. V lost 3 bases, J lost 6 bases, and 12 bases lay in between. The CDR3 extends over 14 amino acids. Here the CDR3 reads CASSLDTFANEQFF. DNA of the CDR3: TGTGCCAGCAGCTTGGACACATTTGCCAATGAGCAGTTCTTC.

The rearrangement links TRBV19 to TRBJ2-6; D is perhaps TRBD1 (5 bases). The CDR3 spans 17 residues. V was clipped by 6 bases and J by 0 bases, with 15 bases between them. Looked up from germline, CDR1 is LNHDA and CDR2 is SQIVND (reference sequence). CDR3 residues: CASRVDSQSSGANVLTF. In nucleotides, the CDR3 is TGTGCCAGTAGGGTTGACAGTCAGAGCTCTGGGGCCAACGTCCTGACTTTC. The full variable domain, in which reference TRBV19 and TRBJ2-6 provide the parts outside the CDR3, is DGGITQSPKYLFRKEGQNVTLSCEQNLNHDAMYWYRQDPGQGLRLIYYSQIVNDFQKGDIAEGYSVSREKKESFPLTVTSAQKNPTAFYLCASRVDSQSSGANVLTFGAGSRLTVL.

The gene calls are TRBV27 and TRBJ2-3; 15 bases match TRBD2. CDR3 length: 18 amino acids. Germline lookup yields CDR1 MNHEY and CDR2 SMNVEV (reference sequence). With V trimmed by 9 bases and J by 2 bases, 12 bases remained unmatched. The DNA for the CDR3 is TGTGCCAGGAATAAACCGGGACTAGCGGGAGGATTCACAGATACGCAGTATTTT. Its translation is CARNKPGLAGGFTDTQYF.

The chain has TRBV30 and TRBJ2-2; the D is unclear. The CDR3 sequence is 13 residues long. V shed 7 bases and J shed 3 bases, with 12 bases lying between them. CDR1 and CDR2 (germline): GTSNPN, SVGIG (reference sequence). Here the CDR3 reads CASTPLYTGELFF. CDR3 DNA sequence: TGTGCCTCCACCCCATTATACACCGGGGAGCTGTTTTTT.

This chain joins TRBV4-2 and TRBJ2-5; TRBD2 might be the D (5 bases). The V end was cut by 5 bases, the J end by 3 bases, with 10 bases between. This CDR3 contains 13 residues. Per the germline V gene, CDR1 is LGHNA and CDR2 is YNFKEQ. CDR3 protein: CASSRTGKETQYF. The CDR3 coding sequence is TGTGCCAGCAGCAGGACTGGAAAAGAGACCCAGTACTTC.

This clone was detected only once. The rearrangement uses TRBV10-3 and TRBJ1-2; D is perhaps TRBD1 (5 bases). This CDR3 region has 13 residues. Per germline, CDR1 ENHRY and CDR2 SYGVKD. Trimming cost V 4 bases and J 3 bases, with 9 bases left between them. The CDR3 DNA follows: TGTGCCATCAGTGGACAGTCGGACTATGGCTACACCTTC. Amino acids: CAISGQSDYGYTF.

This chain uses TRBV29-1 with TRBJ2-2; no firm D call. V was clipped by 2 bases and J by 4 bases, with 11 bases between them. CDR3 length equals 14 residues. Germline V gene sequence: CDR1 SQVTM, CDR2 ANQGSEA. The CDR3 loop is CSVETVVGTGELFF. The CDR3 DNA reads as TGCAGCGTTGAAACGGTAGTGGGCACCGGGGAGCTGTTTTTT.

V gene TRBV29-1 combines with J gene TRBJ1-3; tentatively, D is TRBD1 (6 bases). This CDR3 is 12 amino acids long. Per the germline V gene, CDR1 is SQVTM and CDR2 is ANQGSEA. The CDR3 region is CITRGPGNTIYF. In DNA, the CDR3 is TGCATCACCAGGGGACCTGGAAACACCATATATTTT.

The chain links TRBV7-9 to TRBJ1-1, with D hard to call. The ends were cut back, 7 bases at V and 2 bases at J, with 14 bases in the middle. CDR1 and CDR2 (germline): SEHNR, FQNEAQ (reference sequence). CDR3 size: 14 residues. CDR3 DNA: TGTGCCAGCAATCTGGACCTCTCAAACACTGAAGCTTTCTTT. Its protein product is CASNLDLSNTEAFF. The full variable domain, with the rest looked up from reference TRBV7-9 and TRBJ1-1, is DTGVSQNPRHKITKRGQNVTFRCDPISEHNRLYWYRQTLGQGPEFLTYFQNEAQLEKSRLLSDRFSAERPKGSFSTLEIQRTEQGDSAMYLCASNLDLSNTEAFFGQGTRLTVV.

Points on this clone: Other nucleotide sequences from this sample produce the same CDR3. The chain joins TRBV7-6 to TRBJ2-3; D remains unclear. Germline V gene sequence: CDR1 SGHVS, CDR2 FNYEAQ. The CDR3 sequence is 12 residues long. V dropped 2 bases and J dropped 3 bases, with 3 bases sitting between them. In DNA, the CDR3 is TGTGCCAGCAGCTTAAGTACAGATACGCAGTATTTT. This gives the protein CASSLSTDTQYF.

Notes on this clone: The same CDR3 arises from other DNA sequences in this sample as well. This rearrangement joins TRBV5-1 to TRBJ1-1, with D possibly matching TRBD1 (5 bases). CDR1 is SGHRS and CDR2 is YFSETQ in the germline V gene. V was trimmed by 0 bases and J by 0 bases, leaving 6 bases between them. CDR3 length: 14 amino acids. As DNA, the CDR3 is TGCGCCAGCAGCTTGGGGGACTTGAACACTGAAGCTTTCTTT. Protein sequence: CASSLGDLNTEAFF.

The chain is built from TRBV20-1 and TRBJ1-1, with a possible D match to TRBD1 (6 bases). The V end was cut by 6 bases, the J end by 11 bases, with 16 bases between. The CDR3 is made up of 11 amino acids. The germline V gene has CDR1 DFQATT and CDR2 SNEGSKA (reference sequence). The CDR3, as DNA: TGCAGTGCCAGGGAGGAGGGGGATGCTTTCTTT. Residues: CSAREEGDAFF.

The V gene is TRBV19, the J gene TRBJ2-7; TRBD2 agrees at 15 bases. CDR3 size: 15 residues. The V and J ends lost 6 bases and 3 bases, in that order; junction bases with no gene match: 3. Germline assignment: CDR1 LNHDA and CDR2 SQIVND (reference sequence). The DNA of the CDR3 is TGTGCCAGTAGAGGACTAGCGGGAGGGGACTACGAGCAGTACTTC. Translation gives CASRGLAGGDYEQYF.